This TCR beta chain is from a study of cytomegalovirus exposure and HLA in healthy donors. Study outcomes and limitations: According to reports, the classifier identified cytomegalovirus status with high specificity and sensitivity.

This CDR3 comprises 15 residues. Germline-derived CDR1 and CDR2 are SGHNT and YYREEE (reference sequence). After removal of 0 bases from V and 6 bases from J, the junction contained 2 bases not matched to a gene. Profiling relied on immunoSEQ multiplex PCR, and the TCRdb table lists in-frame clones only, not all of them. The data show about 130,000 clones, around 90% seen once. Concerning this clone itself: What it binds is not known.

The approximately 120-subject validation cohort, separate from the approximately 630-subject first cohort, included the donors. The sample consisted of PBMCs. The TCR sequence derives from a woman under 30 in good health and CMV-seronegative. The V and J genes are TRBV5-4 and TRBJ1-4; TRBD1 agrees at 10 bases. CDR3 region: CASSLATGGDEKLFF. CDR3 in DNA: TGTGCCAGCAGCTTGGCGACAGGGGGCGATGAAAAACTGTTTTTT.